Shown below are 30 T cell receptor beta chains from a single sample sequenced in a study of cytomegalovirus exposure and HLA in healthy donors. In the PCR, 60 Vbeta and 13 Jbeta primers were used. Using immunoSEQ multiplex PCR, the repertoire was profiled, and TCRdb retains in-frame clones only, with some absent. The table includes 85,000 to 90,000 clones, around 74% detected once. Sequencing was carried out using PBMCs. These receptors all come from a man aged 25 to 40 in good health and CMV-seropositive.

This clone has more than one count but fewer than ten. The chain has TRBV7-8 and TRBJ1-1, with a weak D call TRBD1 (6 bases). Trimming pared 5 bases from V and 9 bases from J, leaving 16 bases between. This CDR3 is 13 amino acids long. In germline, CDR1 is SGHVS, CDR2 FQNEAQ. The CDR3 sequence: CASSQDSSFKAFF. CDR3 nucleotides: TGTGCCAGCAGCCAGGACAGCTCTTTCAAAGCTTTCTTT.

The V gene is TRBV11-2, the J gene TRBJ1-5, with 9 bases matching TRBD1. The CDR3 runs 15 residues. Germline values: CDR1 SGHAT, CDR2 FQNNGV. After removal of 4 bases from V and 7 bases from J, the junction contained 8 bases not matched to a gene. The CDR3 bases are TGTGCCAGCAGCTACACACAGGGGGCAGGACAGCCCCAGCATTTT. Its protein product is CASSYTQGAGQPQHF.

The CDR3 loop is CASTLMAGVMNTEAFF. In DNA, the CDR3 is TGTGCCAGTACCCTGATGGCGGGAGTCATGAACACTGAAGCTTTCTTT. The rearrangement uses TRBV19 and TRBJ1-1; no definite D call. The germline gives CDR1 LNHDA, CDR2 SQIVND (reference sequence). V lost 7 bases and J 0 bases, leaving 18 bases between the germline ends. This CDR3 has 16 amino acids.

The chain links TRBV25-1 to TRBJ1-6; TRBD1 agrees at 9 bases. Germline values: CDR1 MGHDK, CDR2 SYGVNS. This CDR3 contains 15 residues. The J segment lost 7 bases and the V segment lost 3 bases, leaving 4 bases of the junction unmatched. CDR3 DNA: TGTGCCAGCAGTGACCCCGGGACAGGGAATTCACCCCTCCACTTT. Translation: CASSDPGTGNSPLHF.

This chain joins TRBV29-1 and TRBJ1-2, with D tentatively TRBD1 (5 bases). The CDR3 consists of 14 residues. Germline V gene sequence: CDR1 SQVTM, CDR2 ANQGSEA. The V end lost 7 bases, the J end lost 0 bases, and 15 bases lay between the germline ends. Written as DNA, the CDR3 is TGCAGCGCCTTGGGGCTAAGCGCTAACTATGGCTACACCTTC. This codes for CSALGLSANYGYTF.

This clone was seen only a few times. The chain has TRBV10-3 and TRBJ1-2, with TRBD1 identical over 7 bases. Looked up from germline, CDR1 is ENHRY and CDR2 is SYGVKD. Trimming removed 2 bases from V and 6 bases from J; junction bases left unmatched: 0. The CDR3 is made up of 12 amino acids. The CDR3 loop reads CAISEGTDGYTF. For the CDR3, the DNA is TGTGCCATCAGTGAGGGGACAGATGGCTACACCTTC.

The V and J genes are TRBV7-2 and TRBJ2-7; possibly TRBD2 for D (6 bases). V lost 7 bases to trimming and J lost 2 bases, with 18 bases between them. The germline gives CDR1 SGHTA, CDR2 FQGNSA. The CDR3 spans 15 residues. CDR3 sequence reads: CASNTHRGFTYEQYF. In nucleotides, the CDR3 is TGTGCCAGCAATACCCACCGGGGGTTTACCTACGAGCAGTACTTC.

This rearrangement joins TRBV5-5 to TRBJ2-7; D gene ambiguous. This CDR3 comprises 11 residues. CDR1 and CDR2 from the germline V gene are SGHKS and YYEKEE (reference sequence). Trimming took 0 bases from V and 6 from J, leaving 4 bases between them. The CDR3 spells CASSLAREQYF. In DNA form, the CDR3 reads TGTGCCAGCAGCTTGGCTCGCGAGCAGTACTTC.

V usage is TRBV5-1 and J usage is TRBJ1-4; 10 bases are a match to TRBD1. The CDR3 loop spans 16 amino acids. CDR1 SGHRS and CDR2 YFSETQ come from the germline V gene. V gave up 3 bases and J gave up 0 bases; unmatched junction bases: 2. The CDR3 nucleotides read TGCGCCAGCAGCTCCGGGACAGGGGCAACTAATGAAAAACTGTTTTTT. This codes for CASSSGTGATNEKLFF.

This chain connects TRBV4-2 to TRBJ2-5; 14 bases line up with TRBD2. Germline-derived CDR1 and CDR2 are LGHNA and YNFKEQ. J was trimmed by 1 base and V by 2 bases; bases with no gene match: 9. CDR3 size: 19 residues. The CDR3 sequence is CASSQPGLAGGVSQETQYF. The CDR3 region has the DNA TGTGCCAGCAGCCAACCCGGACTAGCGGGGGGCGTCAGCCAAGAGACCCAGTACTTC.

The rearrangement links TRBV5-8 to TRBJ2-5; no clear D. Germline lookup yields CDR1 SGHTS and CDR2 YDEGEE. V lost 0 bases to trimming and J lost 4 bases, with 10 bases between them. This CDR3 is built from 14 residues. Here the CDR3 reads CASSLEGGLETQYF. CDR3 DNA: TGTGCCAGCAGCTTGGAAGGCGGTTTAGAGACCCAGTACTTC.

Turning to this clone: Sequence at one end of the junction differs from germline and may be a read error. Here the CDR3 reads CAWSVPSVRAGVYNEQLF. The CDR3 coding sequence is TGTGCCTGGAGTGTACCCTCGGTACGAGCGGGTGTATACAATGAGCAGCTCTTC. The rearrangement joins TRBV30 to TRBJ2-1, with D possibly matching TRBD2 (6 bases). The CDR3 totals 18 residues. The germline V gene encodes CDR1 GTSNPN and CDR2 SVGIG (reference sequence).

This clone was detected once. This rearrangement joins TRBV18 to TRBJ2-5; D gene uncertain. CDR1 is KGHSH and CDR2 is LQKENI in the germline V gene. Trimming took 1 base from V and 2 from J, leaving 8 bases between them. This CDR3 is built from 14 residues. The CDR3 coding sequence is TGTGCCAGCTCACCACGGTCCAGTCAAGAGACCCAGTACTTC. It translates to CASSPRSSQETQYF.

The rearrangement joins TRBV16 to TRBJ2-1; 9 bases align to TRBD1. Germline CDR1 is KGHSY and CDR2 is FQNENV. This CDR3 region has 14 residues. J lost 1 base, V lost 5 bases, and 0 bases had no gene match. CDR3: CASSGQGSYNEQFF. The CDR3 DNA sequence: TGTGCCAGCAGCGGACAGGGGTCCTACAATGAGCAGTTCTTC.

The gene calls are TRBV29-1 and TRBJ1-4; TRBD1 is a possible D gene (6 bases). The CDR3 runs 12 residues. Germline V gene lookup returns CDR1 SQVTM and CDR2 ANQGSEA. Trimming removed 6 bases at V and 4 bases at J, with 9 bases between. The CDR3 region has the DNA TGCAGCGTACAGGGTGGTAATGAAAAACTGTTTTTT. This encodes CSVQGGNEKLFF.

A few counts support this clone. The gene calls are TRBV6-1 and TRBJ1-2, with TRBD1 identical over 7 bases. The junction had 10 bases not matched to a gene; V was cut back by 2 bases and J by 7 bases. CDR3 length: 15 amino acids. Germline V gene sequence: CDR1 MNHNS, CDR2 SASEGT. This chain's CDR3 is CASSERVTGMAGYTF. CDR3 sequence (DNA): TGTGCCAGCAGTGAAAGGGTGACAGGGATGGCTGGCTACACCTTC.

The rearrangement links TRBV4-1 to TRBJ2-5, with TRBD1 matching 7 bases. The J call is in doubt because the DNA end fits TRBJ2-7 better. Germline values: CDR1 MGHRA, CDR2 YSYEKL. CDR3 size: 16 residues. CDR3 sequence (DNA): TGCGCCAGCAGCCCGGGACAGCTCGTAGGGTCCTACGAGCAGTACTTC. Protein product: CASSPGQLVGSYEQYF.

This clone has more than one count but fewer than ten. The rearrangement links TRBV7-9 to TRBJ2-3; 7 bases map to TRBD1. The CDR3 runs to 14 residues. Germline V gives CDR1 SEHNR, CDR2 FQNEAQ (reference sequence). J gave up 5 bases and V 6 bases, and 8 bases lay outside the gene matches. The CDR3 DNA is TGTGCCAGCAGGCAACAGGGGCGCGGAGATACGCAGTATTTT. Amino acid sequence: CASRQQGRGDTQYF. The full variable domain, with the rest looked up from reference TRBV7-9 and TRBJ2-3, is DTGVSQNPRHKITKRGQNVTFRCDPISEHNRLYWYRQTLGQGPEFLTYFQNEAQLEKSRLLSDRFSAERPKGSFSTLEIQRTEQGDSAMYLCASRQQGRGDTQYFGPGTRLTVL.

This clone was observed once. V and J are TRBV27 and TRBJ1-1; maybe TRBD1 (6 bases). V was trimmed by 2 bases and J by 2 bases, leaving 9 bases between them. This CDR3 has 14 residues. Germline values: CDR1 MNHEY, CDR2 SMNVEV (reference sequence). The CDR3 DNA sequence: TGTGCCAGCAGTTTACGGGGGGCCAACACTGAAGCTTTCTTT. Protein: CASSLRGANTEAFF.

This chain joins TRBV7-9 and TRBJ2-3; 11 positions agree with TRBD2. The CDR3 spans 16 residues. Germline V lookup: CDR1 SEHNR, CDR2 FQNEAQ (reference sequence). Trimming cost V 5 bases and J 2 bases; bases outside gene matches: 6. CDR3 DNA sequence: TGTGCCAGCAGCGAAGTAGCGGGGGGGATCACAGATACGCAGTATTTT. This gives the protein CASSEVAGGITDTQYF.

The V call is TRBV5-5, the J call TRBJ1-5; possible D gene TRBD1, 5 bases. The CDR3 contains 16 residues. In germline, CDR1 is SGHKS, CDR2 YYEKEE (reference sequence). V dropped 4 bases and J dropped 4 bases, with 18 bases sitting between them. DNA of the CDR3: TGTGCCAGCAGCCACGCCCCGGGGGGGGGTAATCAGCCCCAGCATTTT. It yields the protein CASSHAPGGGNQPQHF.

This chain joins TRBV7-2 and TRBJ1-2; TRBD1 is a possible D gene (6 bases). Trimming removed 1 base at V and 7 bases at J, with 13 bases between. There are 14 residues in the CDR3. Germline CDR1 and CDR2: SGHTA and FQGNSA. Written as DNA, the CDR3 is TGTGCCAGCAGCTTAGTTTCTGGGGGCGGTGGCTACACCTTC. This translates into CASSLVSGGGGYTF.

The genes are TRBV7-8 and TRBJ2-7; 7 bases agree with TRBD1. V lost 5 bases and J lost 0; bases outside the gene matches: 7. In germline, CDR1 is SGHVS, CDR2 FQNEAQ. The CDR3 is 15 amino acids. CDR3 loop: CASSETGLSSYEQYF. The CDR3 nucleotides are TGTGCCAGCAGCGAGACAGGGCTCAGCTCCTACGAGCAGTACTTC.

The genes are TRBV5-8 and TRBJ2-7, with 10 positions matching TRBD1. There are 15 residues in the CDR3. Unmatched junction bases numbered 8, after V lost 6 bases and J lost 2 bases. CDR1 and CDR2 from the germline V gene are SGHTS and YDEGEE. Written as DNA, the CDR3 is TGTGCCAGCACCAAGACAGGGGGCTACACCTACGAGCAGTACTTC. Translating it yields CASTKTGGYTYEQYF.

This clone was found once. This rearrangement joins TRBV28 to TRBJ1-5; maybe TRBD1 (6 bases). Deletions cut 6 bases from V and 4 bases from J, with 10 bases between. Germline CDR1 is MDHEN and CDR2 is SYDVKM. The CDR3 totals 13 residues. The CDR3 region is CASRIQGNQPQHF. The CDR3 region has the DNA TGTGCCAGCAGAATACAGGGAAATCAGCCCCAGCATTTT.

The chain carries TRBV13 and TRBJ2-7; D possibly corresponds to TRBD2 (7 bases). CDR3 length: 18 residues. V was shortened by 4 bases and J by 2 bases, with 24 bases between the two germline ends. Looked up from germline, CDR1 is PRHDT and CDR2 is FYEKMQ (reference sequence). CDR3 bases: TGTGCCAGCAGCTCAACCGGCGGAAGGGGGGGCAAGGCCTACGAGCAGTACTTC. The encoded protein is CASSSTGGRGGKAYEQYF.

This chain connects TRBV5-1 to TRBJ1-2; perhaps TRBD1 as D (5 bases). V was clipped by 0 bases and J by 8 bases, with 17 bases between them. This CDR3 is built from 15 residues. Germline assignment: CDR1 SGHRS and CDR2 YFSETQ. CDR3 in DNA: TGCGCCAGCAGCTTGGCAAGTGGGGCCGGTGTAGGCTACACCTTC. It codes for CASSLASGAGVGYTF.

The rearrangement links TRBV30 to TRBJ2-2; 16 nucleotides agree with TRBD2. The germline CDR1 and CDR2 sequences are GTSNPN and SVGIG (reference sequence). With V trimmed by 4 bases and J by 4 bases, 12 bases remained unmatched. The CDR3 loop spans 19 amino acids. DNA of the CDR3: TGTGCCTGGAACCACCCGGGACTAGCGGGGGGGCATGTCACCGGGGAGCTGTTTTTT. Its translation: CAWNHPGLAGGHVTGELFF.

The chain carries TRBV19 and TRBJ2-5; 10 nucleotides align to TRBD2. This CDR3 region has 16 residues. J was trimmed by 3 bases and V by 0 bases; bases with no gene match: 4. In germline, CDR1 is LNHDA, CDR2 SQIVND (reference sequence). CDR3 DNA: TGTGCCAGTAGTATAGATCGCCTAGCGGGGGAAGAGACCCAGTACTTC. It specifies CASSIDRLAGEETQYF.

The table lists this clone with a count of one. The chain employs TRBV7-6 and TRBJ2-5; D remains ambiguous. The CDR3 contains 13 residues. The germline V gene has CDR1 SGHVS and CDR2 FNYEAQ. The V and J ends lost 0 bases and 5 bases respectively, with 7 bases between them. The CDR3 here is CASSLARVETQYF. The CDR3 region has the DNA TGTGCCAGCAGCTTAGCTCGGGTTGAGACCCAGTACTTC.